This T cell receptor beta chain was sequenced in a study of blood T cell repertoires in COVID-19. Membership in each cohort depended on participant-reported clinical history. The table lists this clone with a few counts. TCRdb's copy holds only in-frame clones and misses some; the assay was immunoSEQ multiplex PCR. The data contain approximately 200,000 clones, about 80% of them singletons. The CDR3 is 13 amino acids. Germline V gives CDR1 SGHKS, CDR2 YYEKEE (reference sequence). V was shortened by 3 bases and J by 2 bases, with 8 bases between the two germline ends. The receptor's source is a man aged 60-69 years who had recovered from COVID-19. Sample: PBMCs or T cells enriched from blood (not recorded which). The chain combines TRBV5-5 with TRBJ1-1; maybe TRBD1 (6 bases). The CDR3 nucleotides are TGTGCCAGCAGCTGGACAGCAAACACTGAAGCTTTCTTT. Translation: CASSWTANTEAFF.